This T cell receptor beta chain stems from a study of blood T cells in healthy people across ages. Across the study: When template switching was applied, about one barcoded beta molecule was captured per two T cells. The study, taken as a whole, reports: More naive CD4+ cells and higher diversity marked long-lived donors relative to aged donors.

This clonotype was counted a few times. Its antigen is currently unknown. CDR1 SQVTM and CDR2 ANQGSEA come from the germline V gene. The V end lost 2 bases, the J end lost 1 base, and 8 bases lay between the germline ends. There are 13 residues in the CDR3. With a J-beta primer mix and a sample-barcoded 5' primer, a second PCR ran 7 to 11 cycles. From the 5' RACE reads, TCRdb called clonotypes with MiXCR, one entry per CDR3 protein. The data hold more than 700,000 distinct CDR3 sequences, with around 45% observed a single time. The specimen was blood. This chain links TRBV29-1 with TRBJ1-1; D gene ambiguous. The receptor was derived from a man aged 80 or over in good health. The CDR3 DNA reads TGCAGCGTTGAAAAACAACGGAACACTGAAGCTTTCTTT. Residues: CSVEKQRNTEAFF.